The clone carrying this TCR beta chain has only one observation. The antigen remains unidentified. The data were obtained in a study of T cell responses to AZD1222 COVID-19 vaccine. Study-level results: Along spike, vaccine-associated CD4 TCRs were found throughout, with dominance at 160-218 and 743-854. Reports indicate that nearly half of spike-specific TCRs are directed at unmutated variant regions.

Repertoires were generated with immunoSEQ multiplex PCR, while TCRdb's copy carries only in-frame clones and drops some. The sample holds under 75,000 clones, roughly 84% seen once. Trimming cost V 4 bases and J 2 bases; bases outside gene matches: 11. Germline V CDR1 and CDR2: MRHNA, SNTAGT. The CDR3 consists of 18 residues. The chain has TRBV6-4 and TRBJ2-5; 12 nucleotides line up with TRBD2. The sequence was obtained from an adult in good health. Sequenced material: peripheral blood, taken on day 0 of AZD1222 vaccination. The CDR3 region has the DNA TGTGCCAGCAGTGTCGCGACTAGCGGGAGACCTAAACAAGAGACCCAGTACTTC. Translation: CASSVATSGRPKQETQYF.